A selection of T cell receptor beta chains follows, all from one sample in a study of shared clonotypes between healthy human individuals. Repertoires were generated with immunoSEQ multiplex PCR, while TCRdb's copy carries only in-frame clones and drops some. The top ten clones hold around 0.13% of a sample with under 2,500,000 clones, 95% of them seen once. Sequences were obtained from naive CD4+ T cells sorted from blood. Receptors were obtained from a man aged 18 to 29 in good health. Both conserved end residues are part of each CDR3. A D gene is named only where the DNA matches it firmly. Some rows mark clone size as missing; the rest say once, few, many or name a class of expanded clone.

clone size | D gene | J gene | V gene | CDR3 protein | CDR3 DNA
- | - | TRBJ2-5 | TRBV30 | CAWRAGQKETQYF | TGTGCCTGGAGGGCGGGACAGAAAGAGACCCAGTACTTC
- | - | TRBJ2-5 | TRBV11-3 | CASSFWPQETQYF | TGTGCCAGCAGCTTTTGGCCTCAAGAGACCCAGTACTTC
- | TRBD2 | TRBJ2-1 | TRBV10-3 | CAIMGGNEQFF | TGTGCCATCATGGGGGGGAATGAGCAGTTCTTC
- | - | TRBJ1-5 | TRBV10-3 | CAISGTGGGSEFQHF | TGTGCCATCAGTGGTACCGGCGGGGGATCTGAGTTCCAGCATTTT
- | TRBD2 | TRBJ2-7 | TRBV5-4 | CASSWDSGRAYEQYF | TGTGCCAGCAGCTGGGATAGCGGGAGGGCCTACGAGCAGTACTTC
- | - | TRBJ1-6 | TRBV7-9 | CASSPTSGAPLHF | TGTGCCAGCAGCCCGACTTCGGGCGCACCCCTCCACTTT
once | TRBD1 | TRBJ1-4 | TRBV4-1 | CASSQPNRGRNEKLFF | TGCGCCAGCAGCCAACCAAACAGGGGTAGAAATGAAAAACTGTTTTTT
- | - | TRBJ2-3 | TRBV5-1 | CASSLAARGPTDTQYF | TGCGCCAGCAGCTTGGCGGCCCGGGGCCCCACAGATACGCAGTATTTT
- | - | TRBJ1-1 | TRBV28 | CASSWGGLNTEAFF | TGTGCCAGCAGTTGGGGGGGCCTGAACACTGAAGCTTTCTTT
- | TRBD2 | TRBJ2-5 | TRBV10-3 | CAISEGRGGLKETQYF | TGTGCCATCAGTGAAGGGCGGGGGGGCCTCAAGGAGACCCAGTACTTC
- | - | TRBJ1-1 | TRBV6-6 | CASSYSPGLNTEAFF | TGTGCCAGCAGTTACTCCCCTGGCCTGAACACTGAAGCTTTCTTT
- | - | TRBJ2-3 | TRBV6-1 | CASSDRVTDTQYF | TGTGCCAGCAGTGATCGAGTCACAGATACGCAGTATTTT
once | - | TRBJ1-1 | TRBV7-6 | CASSPIDILNTEAFF | TGTGCCAGCAGCCCAATAGACATTTTGAACACTGAAGCTTTCTTT
- | TRBD1 | TRBJ1-2 | TRBV7-9 | CASRSSGGNGYTF | TGTGCCAGCAGATCCTCAGGGGGCAATGGCTACACCTTC
- | - | TRBJ1-1 | TRBV5-1 | CASSSGAGNTEAFF | TGCGCCAGCAGCTCCGGGGCAGGGAACACTGAAGCTTTCTTT
few | TRBD1 | TRBJ1-5 | TRBV19 | CASSTARGQGLNQPQHF | TGTGCCAGTAGTACAGCCCGAGGACAGGGACTCAATCAGCCCCAGCATTTT
- | - | TRBJ2-7 | TRBV9 | CASSSGDPRLGEQYF | TGTGCCAGCAGCTCTGGGGACCCGAGGCTGGGCGAGCAGTACTTC
- | - | TRBJ1-1 | TRBV10-3 | CAISESPADRNTEAFF | TGTGCCATCAGTGAGTCGCCGGCAGATAGAAACACTGAAGCTTTCTTT
- | - | TRBJ1-1 | TRBV11-2 | CASSWGNQQNTEAFF | TGTGCCAGCAGCTGGGGGAACCAGCAGAACACTGAAGCTTTCTTT
few | TRBD1 | TRBJ1-3 | TRBV28 | CASSFRGPGNTIYF | TGTGCCAGCAGTTTTAGGGGGCCTGGAAACACCATATATTTT
- | - | TRBJ1-5 | TRBV4-1 | CASSQGGRGSNQPQHF | TGCGCCAGCAGCCAAGGCGGCAGGGGAAGCAATCAGCCCCAGCATTTT
once | - | TRBJ2-7 | TRBV7-2 | CASSLGGSTSYEQYF | TGTGCCAGCAGCTTAGGTGGGAGTACCTCCTACGAGCAGTACTTC
few | - | TRBJ1-5 | TRBV19 | CASSPTVNQPQHF | TGTGCCAGTAGTCCGACGGTAAATCAGCCCCAGCATTTT
few | - | TRBJ1-2 | TRBV5-6 | CASSPERGREKGYTF | TGTGCCAGCAGCCCAGAAAGAGGCAGGGAGAAAGGCTACACCTTC
- | - | TRBJ2-5 | TRBV5-4 | CASSYVLSGVAETQYF | TGTGCCAGCAGTTACGTTTTATCGGGAGTGGCAGAGACCCAGTACTTC
- | - | TRBJ1-4 | TRBV15 | CATSIARNEKLFF | TGTGCCACCAGCATAGCTCGGAATGAAAAACTGTTTTTT
- | - | TRBJ1-1 | TRBV5-4 | CASSGRQNTEAFF | TGTGCCAGCAGCGGCCGACAGAACACTGAAGCTTTCTTT
- | - | TRBJ2-7 | TRBV29-1 | CSALGGTSYEQYF | TGCAGCGCCCTGGGAGGCACCTCCTACGAGCAGTACTTC
once | TRBD1 | TRBJ1-2 | TRBV6-5 | CASSYSGYRGDYGYTF | TGTGCCAGCAGTTACTCTGGCTACAGGGGAGACTATGGCTACACCTTC
- | - | TRBJ2-3 | TRBV29-1 | CSVLRTSSTDTQYF | TGCAGCGTTCTTCGGACCTCTAGCACAGATACGCAGTATTTT
- | - | TRBJ2-5 | TRBV5-1 | CASSLGRGPAETQYF | TGCGCCAGCAGCTTGGGGCGGGGGCCGGCAGAGACCCAGTACTTC
few | - | TRBJ1-1 | TRBV30 | CAWSRAPGNTEAFF | TGTGCCTGGAGCAGGGCCCCGGGGAACACTGAAGCTTTCTTT
- | - | TRBJ2-5 | TRBV2 | CASSEGRDIETQYF | TGTGCCAGCAGTGAAGGCCGGGACATAGAGACCCAGTACTTC
- | - | TRBJ2-5 | TRBV7-2 | CASSLGGIRGGETQYF | TGTGCCAGCAGCTTAGGAGGAATACGCGGAGGAGAGACCCAGTACTTC
- | TRBD2 | TRBJ2-7 | TRBV27 | CASSFLAGGSYEQYF | TGTGCCAGCAGTTTTCTAGCGGGAGGTTCCTACGAGCAGTACTTC
- | - | TRBJ2-5 | TRBV9 | CASSVAETQYF | TGTGCCAGCAGCGTAGCAGAGACCCAGTACTTC
- | TRBD2 | TRBJ2-5 | TRBV7-7 | CASSSGLAGVETQYF | TGTGCTAGCAGCTCCGGGCTAGCGGGAGTCGAGACCCAGTACTTC
- | TRBD1 | TRBJ2-7 | TRBV12-5 | CASAPDRGDAYEQYF | TGTGCTAGTGCCCCAGACAGGGGGGATGCCTACGAGCAGTACTTC
- | TRBD1 | TRBJ1-1 | TRBV6-5 | CASGRGLAEAFF | TGTGCCAGCGGGAGGGGGCTTGCTGAAGCTTTCTTT
once | - | TRBJ2-7 | TRBV21-1 | CATHWGGRTYEQYF | TGTGCCACCCACTGGGGGGGGAGGACCTACGAGCAGTACTTC
once | - | TRBJ2-5 | TRBV1 | CTSSLINGTETDRTQYF | TGCACCAGCAGCCTGATTAACGGGACAGAAACCGATCGAACCCAGTACTTC
- | TRBD2 | TRBJ2-7 | TRBV4-3 | CASSLRGGSSYEQYF | TGCGCCAGCAGCCTGAGAGGCGGGAGCTCCTACGAGCAGTACTTC
- | - | TRBJ2-1 | TRBV10-2 | CASSPWAVSGNEQFF | TGCGCCAGCTCCCCGTGGGCAGTTAGTGGCAATGAGCAGTTCTTC
- | - | TRBJ1-1 | TRBV5-1 | CASSPTPGTEAFF | TGCGCCAGCAGCCCCACTCCGGGTACTGAAGCTTTCTTT
- | - | TRBJ2-5 | TRBV7-8 | CASSLLLQETQYF | TGTGCCAGCAGCTTACTGCTGCAAGAGACCCAGTACTTC
- | - | TRBJ2-7 | TRBV2 | CASSALGGNSYEQYF | TGTGCCAGCAGTGCCTTGGGGGGTAACTCCTACGAGCAGTACTTC
- | - | TRBJ1-4 | TRBV6-5 | CARVYEKLFF | TGTGCCAGGGTCTATGAAAAACTGTTTTTT
- | - | TRBJ2-7 | TRBV5-1 | CASSLSGGGYEQYF | TGCGCCAGCAGCTTGTCAGGGGGAGGGTACGAGCAGTACTTC
- | - | TRBJ2-2 | TRBV27 | CASSTQGGTGELFF | TGTGCCAGCAGTACACAAGGTGGCACCGGGGAGCTGTTTTTT
- | - | TRBJ1-4 | TRBV28 | CASSLLGGTNEKLFF | TGTGCCAGCAGCCTACTCGGTGGGACTAATGAAAAACTGTTTTTT
- | - | TRBJ2-5 | TRBV5-1 | CASSATPTETQYF | TGCGCCAGCAGCGCTACCCCAACGGAGACCCAGTACTTC
- | - | TRBJ2-6 | TRBV18 | CASSAWTNSGANVLTF | TGTGCCAGCTCAGCCTGGACTAACTCTGGGGCCAACGTCCTGACTTTC
- | - | TRBJ1-2 | TRBV30 | CAWSSFGLFNYGYTF | TGTGCCTGGAGTTCCTTCGGTCTTTTCAACTATGGCTACACCTTC
- | TRBD2 | TRBJ2-3 | TRBV27 | CASRRAGTTDTQYF | TGTGCCAGCAGAAGAGCGGGGACCACAGATACGCAGTATTTT
- | TRBD1 | TRBJ2-7 | TRBV6-5 | CASSYQTGIYGEQYF | TGTGCCAGCAGTTATCAGACAGGGATTTACGGCGAGCAGTACTTC